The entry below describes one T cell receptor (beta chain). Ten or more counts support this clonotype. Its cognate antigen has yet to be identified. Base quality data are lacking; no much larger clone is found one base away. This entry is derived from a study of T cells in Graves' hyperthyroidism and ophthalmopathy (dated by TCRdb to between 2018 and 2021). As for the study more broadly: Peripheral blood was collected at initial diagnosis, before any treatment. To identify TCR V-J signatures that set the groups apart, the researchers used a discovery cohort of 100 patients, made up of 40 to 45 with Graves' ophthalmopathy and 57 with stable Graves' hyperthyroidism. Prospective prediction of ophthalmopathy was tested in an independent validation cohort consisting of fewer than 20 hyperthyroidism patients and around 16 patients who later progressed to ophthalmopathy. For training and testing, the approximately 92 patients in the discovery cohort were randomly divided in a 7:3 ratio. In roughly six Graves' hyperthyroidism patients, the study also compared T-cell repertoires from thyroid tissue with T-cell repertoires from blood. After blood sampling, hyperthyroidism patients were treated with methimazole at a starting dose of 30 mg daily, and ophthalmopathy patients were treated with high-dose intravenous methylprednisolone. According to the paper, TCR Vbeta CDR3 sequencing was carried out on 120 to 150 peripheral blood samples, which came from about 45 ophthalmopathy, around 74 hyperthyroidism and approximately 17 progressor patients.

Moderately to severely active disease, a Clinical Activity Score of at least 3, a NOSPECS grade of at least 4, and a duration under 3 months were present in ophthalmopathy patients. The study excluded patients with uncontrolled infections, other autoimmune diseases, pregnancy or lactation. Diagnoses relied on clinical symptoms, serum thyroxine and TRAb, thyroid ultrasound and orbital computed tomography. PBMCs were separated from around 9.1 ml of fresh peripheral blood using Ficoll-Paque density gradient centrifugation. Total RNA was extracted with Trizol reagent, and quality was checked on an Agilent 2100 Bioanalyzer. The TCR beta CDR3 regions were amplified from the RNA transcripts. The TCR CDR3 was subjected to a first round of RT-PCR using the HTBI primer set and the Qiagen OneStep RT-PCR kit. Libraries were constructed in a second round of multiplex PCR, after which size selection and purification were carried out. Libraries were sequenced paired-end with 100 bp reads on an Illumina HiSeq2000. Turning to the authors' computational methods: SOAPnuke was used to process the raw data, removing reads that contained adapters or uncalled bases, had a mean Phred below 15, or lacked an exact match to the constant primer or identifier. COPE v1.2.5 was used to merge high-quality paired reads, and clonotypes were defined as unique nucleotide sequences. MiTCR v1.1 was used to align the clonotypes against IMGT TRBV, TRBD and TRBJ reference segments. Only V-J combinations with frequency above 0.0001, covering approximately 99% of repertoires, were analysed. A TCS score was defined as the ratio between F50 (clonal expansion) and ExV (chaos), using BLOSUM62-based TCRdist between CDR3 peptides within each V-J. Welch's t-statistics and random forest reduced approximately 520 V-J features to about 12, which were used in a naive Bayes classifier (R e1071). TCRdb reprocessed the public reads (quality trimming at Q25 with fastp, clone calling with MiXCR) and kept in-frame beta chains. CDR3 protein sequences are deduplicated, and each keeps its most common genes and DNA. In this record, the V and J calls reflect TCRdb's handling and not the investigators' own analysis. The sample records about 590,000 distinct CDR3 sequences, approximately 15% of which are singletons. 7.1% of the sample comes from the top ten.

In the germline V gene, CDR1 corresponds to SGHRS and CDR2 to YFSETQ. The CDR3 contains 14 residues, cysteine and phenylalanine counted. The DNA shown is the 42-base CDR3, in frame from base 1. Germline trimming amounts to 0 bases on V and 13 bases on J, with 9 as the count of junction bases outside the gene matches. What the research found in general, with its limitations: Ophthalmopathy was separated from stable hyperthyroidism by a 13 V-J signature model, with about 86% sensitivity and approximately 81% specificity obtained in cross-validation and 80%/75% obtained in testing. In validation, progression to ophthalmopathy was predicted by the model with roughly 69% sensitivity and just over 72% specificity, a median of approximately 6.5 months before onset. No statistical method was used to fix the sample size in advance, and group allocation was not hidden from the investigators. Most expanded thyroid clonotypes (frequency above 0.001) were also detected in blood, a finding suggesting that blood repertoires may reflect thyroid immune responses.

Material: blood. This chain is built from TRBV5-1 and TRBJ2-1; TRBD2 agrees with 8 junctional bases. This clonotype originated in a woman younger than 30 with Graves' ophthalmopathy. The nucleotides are TGCGCCAGCAGCTTGGATACGCGGGAGGCCCGTCAGTTCTTC. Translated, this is CASSLDTREARQFF.